This T cell receptor (beta chain) was observed in a study of CXCR3-negative and CXCR3-positive naive CD8 T cells. Whole-study findings and limits: After cryopreservation, CXCR3 expression dropped partially; most assays used fresh PBMCs. Higher TRB CDR3 hydrophobicity marked CXCR3-positive naive cells relative to CXCR3-negative naive cells. With respect to TRBV-TRBJ usage, naive CXCR3-negative and CXCR3-positive cells were similar; memory differed.

Of note for this clonotype: Its specificity is not known.

CDR1 SGHKS and CDR2 YYEKEE come from the germline V gene (reference sequence). The CDR3 has 16 amino acids. The study made its TRB cDNA libraries by 5' RACE, adding UMI labels. Using the 5' RACE reads, TCRdb records one entry per CDR3 protein without DNA. This table lists 130,000 or so distinct CDR3 sequences. The sequenced sample consisted of naive CXCR3+ CD8+ T cells from blood. Sample subset: CD45RO-CCR7+CD27+CD95- naive CD8+ T cells expressing CXCR3 (TNR3+). This receptor was obtained from a human donor in good health. Some clones in this sample may be carry-over from other donors' samples. The rearrangement links TRBV5-5 to TRBJ2-6; absent DNA, TCRdb's TRBD1 call cannot be checked. This CDR3 is CASSPVGSPGANVLTF.